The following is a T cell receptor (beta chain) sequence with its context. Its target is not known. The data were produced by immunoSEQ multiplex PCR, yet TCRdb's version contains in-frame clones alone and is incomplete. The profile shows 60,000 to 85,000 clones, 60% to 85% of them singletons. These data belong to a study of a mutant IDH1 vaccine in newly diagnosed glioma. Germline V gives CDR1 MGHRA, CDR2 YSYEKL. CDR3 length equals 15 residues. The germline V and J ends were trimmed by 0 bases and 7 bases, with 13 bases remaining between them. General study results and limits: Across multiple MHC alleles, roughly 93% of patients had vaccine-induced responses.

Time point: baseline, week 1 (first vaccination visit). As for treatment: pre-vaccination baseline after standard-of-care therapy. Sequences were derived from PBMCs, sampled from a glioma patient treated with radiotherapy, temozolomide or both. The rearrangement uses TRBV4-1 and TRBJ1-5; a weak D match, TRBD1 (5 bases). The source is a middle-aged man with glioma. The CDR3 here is CASSQDTTVGQPQHF. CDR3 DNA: TGCGCCAGCAGCCAAGATACGACAGTGGGGCAGCCCCAGCATTTT.